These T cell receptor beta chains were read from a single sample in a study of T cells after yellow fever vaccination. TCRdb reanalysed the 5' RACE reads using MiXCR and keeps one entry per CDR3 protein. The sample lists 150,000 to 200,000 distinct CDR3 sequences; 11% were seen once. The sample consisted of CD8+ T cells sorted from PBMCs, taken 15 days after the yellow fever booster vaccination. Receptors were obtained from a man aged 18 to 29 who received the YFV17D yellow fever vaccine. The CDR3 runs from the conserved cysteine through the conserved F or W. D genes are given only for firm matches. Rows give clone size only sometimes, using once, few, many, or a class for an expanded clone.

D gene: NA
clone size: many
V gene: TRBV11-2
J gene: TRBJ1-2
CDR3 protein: CASRDGNYGYTF
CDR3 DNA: TGTGCCAGCAGGGACGGGAACTATGGCTACACCTTC

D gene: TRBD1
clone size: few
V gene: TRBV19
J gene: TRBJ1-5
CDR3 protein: CASCRTGGEPQHF
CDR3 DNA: TGTGCCAGTTGCCGGACAGGCGGGGAGCCCCAGCATTTT

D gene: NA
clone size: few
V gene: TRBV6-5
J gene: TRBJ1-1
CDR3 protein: CASRPGGGMGNTEAFF
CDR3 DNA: TGTGCCAGCAGACCGGGCGGGGGAATGGGGAACACTGAAGCTTTCTTT

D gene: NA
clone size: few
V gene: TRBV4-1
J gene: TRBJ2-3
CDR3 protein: CASSQVQRDTQYF
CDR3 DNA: TGCGCCAGCAGCCAAGTACAGCGGGATACGCAGTATTTT

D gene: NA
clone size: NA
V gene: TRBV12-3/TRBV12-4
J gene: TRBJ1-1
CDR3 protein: CASSLSQGNTEAFF
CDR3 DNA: TGTGCCAGCAGTTTAAGCCAGGGGAACACTGAAGCTTTCTTT

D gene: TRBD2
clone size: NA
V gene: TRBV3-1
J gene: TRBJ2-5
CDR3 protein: CASSPLAGGFQETQYF
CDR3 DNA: TGTGCCAGCAGCCCTTTGGCGGGGGGCTTCCAAGAGACCCAGTACTTC

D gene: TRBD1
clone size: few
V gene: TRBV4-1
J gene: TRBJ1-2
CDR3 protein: CASSQVTGGGYTF
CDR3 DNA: TGCGCCAGCAGCCAGGTCACAGGGGGTGGCTACACCTTC

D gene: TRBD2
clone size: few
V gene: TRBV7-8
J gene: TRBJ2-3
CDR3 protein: CASSPRLVAGVPTDTQYF
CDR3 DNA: TGTGCCAGCAGCCCGCGACTCGTAGCGGGGGTTCCCACAGATACGCAGTATTTT

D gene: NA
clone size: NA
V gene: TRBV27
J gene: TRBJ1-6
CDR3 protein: CASSLSQAANSPLHF
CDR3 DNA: TGTGCCAGCAGCCTCTCTCAGGCCGCTAATTCACCCCTCCACTTT

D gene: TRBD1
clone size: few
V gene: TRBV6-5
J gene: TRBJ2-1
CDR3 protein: CASSFPPRDRLYNEQFF
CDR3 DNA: TGTGCCAGCAGTTTCCCACCCCGGGACAGACTATACAATGAGCAGTTCTTC

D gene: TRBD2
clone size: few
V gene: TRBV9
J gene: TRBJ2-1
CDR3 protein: CASSPEFTSGFVNEQFF
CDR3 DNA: TGTGCCAGCAGCCCCGAATTTACTAGCGGATTTGTCAATGAGCAGTTCTTC

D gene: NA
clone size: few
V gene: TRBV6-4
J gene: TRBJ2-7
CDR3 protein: CASSESPGSHEQYF
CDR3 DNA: TGTGCCAGCAGTGAGTCTCCGGGGTCGCACGAGCAGTACTTC

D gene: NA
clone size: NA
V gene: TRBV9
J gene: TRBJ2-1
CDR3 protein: CASSRPRREQFF
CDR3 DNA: TGTGCCAGCAGCCGGCCGCGACGTGAGCAGTTCTTC

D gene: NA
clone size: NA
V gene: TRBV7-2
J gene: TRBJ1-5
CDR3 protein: CASSLSLGAFGNQPQHF
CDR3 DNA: TGTGCCAGCAGCTTAAGTCTCGGGGCGTTCGGCAATCAGCCCCAGCATTTT

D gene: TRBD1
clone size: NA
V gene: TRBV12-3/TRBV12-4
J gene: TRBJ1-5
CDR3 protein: CASSFTGGGQPQHF
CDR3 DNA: TGTGCCAGCAGTTTCACAGGGGGCGGACAGCCCCAGCATTTT

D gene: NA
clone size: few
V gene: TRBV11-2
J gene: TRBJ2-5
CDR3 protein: CASSGGAEWETQYF
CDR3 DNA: TGTGCCAGCAGCGGCGGGGCTGAATGGGAGACCCAGTACTTC

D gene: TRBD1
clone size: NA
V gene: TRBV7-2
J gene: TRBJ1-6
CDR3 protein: CASSPDRPVSPLHF
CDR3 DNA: TGTGCCAGCAGTCCGGACAGGCCCGTTTCACCCCTCCACTTT

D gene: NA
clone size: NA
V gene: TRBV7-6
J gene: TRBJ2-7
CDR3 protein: CASSSGVRGSSYEQYF
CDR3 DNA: TGTGCCAGCAGCTCGGGTGTCAGGGGCTCCTCCTACGAGCAGTACTTC

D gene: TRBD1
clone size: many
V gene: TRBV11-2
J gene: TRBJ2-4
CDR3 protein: CASSLSYYWTGASKAKNIQYF
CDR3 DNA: TGTGCCAGCAGCTTATCGTATTATTGGACAGGGGCCTCCAAAGCCAAAAACATTCAGTACTTC

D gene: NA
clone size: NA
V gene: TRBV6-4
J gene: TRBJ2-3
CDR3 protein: CASSDSSATSTDTQYF
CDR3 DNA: TGTGCCAGCAGTGACTCGTCTGCCACTAGCACAGATACGCAGTATTTT

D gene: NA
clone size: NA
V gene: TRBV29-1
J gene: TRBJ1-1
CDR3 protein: CSVKPAWGTEAFF
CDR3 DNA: TGCAGCGTAAAGCCCGCCTGGGGCACTGAAGCTTTCTTT

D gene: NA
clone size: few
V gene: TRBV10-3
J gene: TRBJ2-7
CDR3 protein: CAISEPRLSSTYEQYF
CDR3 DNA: TGTGCCATCAGTGAGCCGAGACTCTCTTCCACCTACGAGCAGTACTTC

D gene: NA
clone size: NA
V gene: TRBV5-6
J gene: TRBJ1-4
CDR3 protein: CASSFRPLVEKLFF
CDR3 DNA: TGTGCCAGCAGCTTCCGACCTCTTGTAGAAAAACTGTTTTTT

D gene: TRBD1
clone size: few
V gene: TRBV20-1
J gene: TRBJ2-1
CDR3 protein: CSAGPGQGADEQFF
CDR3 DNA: TGCAGTGCTGGGCCGGGACAGGGGGCGGATGAGCAGTTCTTC

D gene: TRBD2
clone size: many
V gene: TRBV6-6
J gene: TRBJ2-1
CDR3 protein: CASQKTSPSSYNEQFF
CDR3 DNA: TGTGCCAGCCAAAAGACTAGCCCAAGCTCCTACAATGAGCAGTTCTTC

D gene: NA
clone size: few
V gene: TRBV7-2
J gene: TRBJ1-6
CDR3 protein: CASGPAGARSPLHF
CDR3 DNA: TGTGCCAGCGGACCAGCAGGGGCAAGATCACCCCTCCACTTT

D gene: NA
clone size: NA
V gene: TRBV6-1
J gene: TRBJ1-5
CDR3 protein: CASSEAWTVRGHF
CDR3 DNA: TGTGCCAGCAGTGAAGCATGGACAGTGAGAGGACATTTT

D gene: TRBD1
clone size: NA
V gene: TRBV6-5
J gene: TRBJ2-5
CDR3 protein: CASSYITGAGGTQYF
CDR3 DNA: TGTGCCAGCAGTTACATTACAGGGGCTGGGGGGACCCAGTACTTC

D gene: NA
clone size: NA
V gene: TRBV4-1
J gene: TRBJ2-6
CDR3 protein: CASSQGGSHPPGANVLTF
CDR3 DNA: TGCGCCAGCAGCCAAGGCGGCAGTCACCCCCCTGGGGCCAACGTCCTGACTTTC

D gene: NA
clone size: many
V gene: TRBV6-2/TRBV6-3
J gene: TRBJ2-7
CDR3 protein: CASSWGYEQYF
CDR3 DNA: TGTGCCAGCAGTTGGGGGTACGAGCAGTACTTC

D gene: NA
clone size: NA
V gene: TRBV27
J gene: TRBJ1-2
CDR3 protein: CASSPPGRAFYGYTF
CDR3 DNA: TGTGCCAGCAGTCCACCCGGGAGGGCTTTCTATGGCTACACCTTC

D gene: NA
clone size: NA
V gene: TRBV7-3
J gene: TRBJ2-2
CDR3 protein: CASSPSGYPGELFF
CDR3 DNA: TGTGCCAGCAGCCCGTCAGGGTACCCCGGGGAGCTGTTTTTT

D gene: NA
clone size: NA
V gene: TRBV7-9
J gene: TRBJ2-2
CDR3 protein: CASSLAEVVRVYRTGELFF
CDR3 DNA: TGTGCCAGCAGCTTAGCGGAAGTTGTCAGGGTTTATCGCACCGGGGAGCTGTTTTTT

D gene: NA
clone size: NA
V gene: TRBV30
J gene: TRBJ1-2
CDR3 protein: CAWMKGFNYGYTF
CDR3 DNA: TGTGCCTGGATGAAGGGGTTTAACTATGGCTACACCTTC

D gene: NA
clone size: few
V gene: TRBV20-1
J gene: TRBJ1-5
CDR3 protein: CSAKQESNQPQHF
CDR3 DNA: TGCAGTGCTAAACAGGAGAGCAATCAGCCCCAGCATTTT

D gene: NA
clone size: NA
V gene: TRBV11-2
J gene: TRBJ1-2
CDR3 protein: CASSSAHTAIF
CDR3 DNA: TGTGCCAGCAGCTCCGCCCACACGGCTATCTTC

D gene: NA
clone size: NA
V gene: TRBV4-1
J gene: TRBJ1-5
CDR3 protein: CASSQVSTNQPQHF
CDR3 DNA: TGCGCCAGCAGCCAAGTGTCTACGAATCAGCCCCAGCATTTT

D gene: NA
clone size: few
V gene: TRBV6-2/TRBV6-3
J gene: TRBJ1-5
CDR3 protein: CASSKQAYSNQPQHF
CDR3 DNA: TGTGCCAGCAGTAAACAGGCGTATAGCAATCAGCCCCAGCATTTT

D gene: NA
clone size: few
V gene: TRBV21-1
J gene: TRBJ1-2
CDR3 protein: CASSRDRDDYGYTF
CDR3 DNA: TGTGCCAGCAGCCGGGACAGGGATGACTATGGCTACACCTTC

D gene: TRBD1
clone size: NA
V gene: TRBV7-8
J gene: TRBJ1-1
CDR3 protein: CASSTGTGRSAFF
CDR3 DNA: TGTGCCAGCAGCACCGGGACAGGGCGGTCAGCTTTCTTT

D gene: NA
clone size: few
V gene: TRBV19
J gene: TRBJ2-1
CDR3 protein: CASSKADAPYNEQFF
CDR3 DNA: TGTGCCAGTAGTAAAGCAGATGCCCCCTACAATGAGCAGTTCTTC

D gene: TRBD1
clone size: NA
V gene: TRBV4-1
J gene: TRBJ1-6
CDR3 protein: CASSQEGTAYNSPLHF
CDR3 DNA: TGCGCCAGCAGCCAAGAGGGGACAGCTTATAATTCACCCCTCCACTTT

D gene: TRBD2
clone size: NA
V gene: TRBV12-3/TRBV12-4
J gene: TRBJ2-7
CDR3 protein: CASSVVGSGDLLEQYF
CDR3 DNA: TGTGCCAGCAGTGTTGTAGGGAGCGGGGATCTCCTCGAGCAGTACTTC

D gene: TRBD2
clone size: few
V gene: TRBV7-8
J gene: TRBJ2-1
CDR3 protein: CASSLRAGVYNEQFF
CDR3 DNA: TGTGCCAGCAGCTTACGCGCGGGGGTTTACAATGAGCAGTTCTTC

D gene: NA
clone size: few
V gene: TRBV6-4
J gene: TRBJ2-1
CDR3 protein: CASSDGLAGHEQFF
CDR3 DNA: TGTGCCAGCAGTGACGGGTTGGCCGGCCATGAGCAGTTCTTC

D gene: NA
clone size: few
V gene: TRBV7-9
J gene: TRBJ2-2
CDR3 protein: CASSRGAMLNTGELFF
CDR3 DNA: TGTGCCAGCAGCCGGGGGGCGATGCTGAACACCGGGGAGCTGTTTTTT

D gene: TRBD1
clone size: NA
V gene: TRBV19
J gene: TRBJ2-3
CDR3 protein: CASSPGTAGTDTQYF
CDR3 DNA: TGTGCCAGTAGTCCCGGGACAGCCGGCACAGATACGCAGTATTTT